This is a list of T cell receptor beta chains from one sample in a study of identical twins. In TCRdb, the 5' RACE reads were re-called with MiXCR into one record per CDR3 protein. Here the sample spans fewer than 550,000 distinct CDR3 sequences, about 16% being singletons. The same data also contributed to another study, on yellow fever vaccine responses in identical twins.

Specimen: CD4+ T cells sorted from blood. These receptors all stem from a woman in her late teens or twenties in good health. Each CDR3 is given without its conserved first and last residue. D genes are given only for firm matches. Clone size is not always given. Where it is, it says once, few, many or a class for expanded clones.

j_gene,d_gene,v_gene,abundance,CDR3aa
TRBJ1-1,.,TRBV15,.,ATSRDLRGLNTEAF
TRBJ1-5,TRBD1,TRBV12-3/TRBV12-4,many,ASSATGTVNQPQH
TRBJ2-5,.,TRBV7-8,.,ASSPLTGIQETQY
TRBJ2-1,.,TRBV9,few,ASSVAGLTNNEQF
TRBJ2-7,TRBD1,TRBV29-1,many,SVERDRPTYEQY
TRBJ2-1,TRBD1,TRBV5-1,many,ASNPGQGLYNEQF
TRBJ2-1,TRBD2,TRBV16,few,ASSRFPSGGEQF
TRBJ1-5,.,TRBV20-1,few,SGSEVGNQPQH
TRBJ2-5,.,TRBV11-2,.,ASSLRTLVVETQY
TRBJ2-1,.,TRBV12-3/TRBV12-4,many,ARPGQAYNEQF
TRBJ1-1,.,TRBV19,.,ASSTAQILNTEAF
TRBJ2-1,.,TRBV18,.,ASSPETSGSYEQF
TRBJ1-4,TRBD1,TRBV13,few,ASSRKTGDEKLF
TRBJ2-7,TRBD1,TRBV7-8,.,ASSLGFLTGYSYEQY
TRBJ2-2,.,TRBV4-2,few,ASSQDFSSAWELF
TRBJ1-1,.,TRBV12-3/TRBV12-4,few,ASSLHDLNTEAF
TRBJ2-3,TRBD2,TRBV11-2,.,ASRFGLAGATDTQY
TRBJ1-3,.,TRBV12-3/TRBV12-4,.,ASSPRGSGNTIY
TRBJ2-1,.,TRBV10-3,.,AVQPGEGEQF
TRBJ2-1,TRBD2,TRBV5-6,few,ASSLAGLAGVGSYNEQF
TRBJ1-1,.,TRBV5-1,few,AFSQAEGTEAF
TRBJ1-1,.,TRBV12-3/TRBV12-4,many,ASSYLNTEAF
TRBJ1-1,TRBD1,TRBV5-1,few,ASSRSQGAAEAF
TRBJ1-2,TRBD1,TRBV20-1,few,SAISGTGFGYT
TRBJ2-7,TRBD1,TRBV4-1,.,ASSQVGQGLDEQY
TRBJ2-3,TRBD2,TRBV20-1,few,SAPKRGSTDTQY
TRBJ1-3,.,TRBV5-1,few,ASSPIGVDTIY
TRBJ2-1,.,TRBV12-3/TRBV12-4,few,ASSPGGRSSYNEQF
TRBJ2-7,.,TRBV7-1,once,ASSSRTETYEQY
TRBJ1-4,TRBD1,TRBV7-2,few,ASSRGLVDEKLF
TRBJ2-4,.,TRBV5-5,.,ASSFRSDPPSH
TRBJ2-2,.,TRBV20-1,.,SARVTGGIGELF
TRBJ2-7,TRBD2,TRBV29-1,many,SVFASGRYEQY
TRBJ2-2,.,TRBV20-1,.,SAPGEVYSGELF
TRBJ2-1,TRBD2,TRBV20-1,few,SARPPSGSYNEQF